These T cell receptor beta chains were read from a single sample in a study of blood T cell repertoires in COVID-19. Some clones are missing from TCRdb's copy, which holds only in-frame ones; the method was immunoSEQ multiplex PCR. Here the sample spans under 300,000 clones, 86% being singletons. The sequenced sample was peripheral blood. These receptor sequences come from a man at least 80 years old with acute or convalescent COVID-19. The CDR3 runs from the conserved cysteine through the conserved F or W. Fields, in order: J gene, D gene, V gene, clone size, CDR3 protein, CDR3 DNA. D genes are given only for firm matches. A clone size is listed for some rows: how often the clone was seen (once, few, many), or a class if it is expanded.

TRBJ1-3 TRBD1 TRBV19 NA CASSEDRKLAGNTIYF TGTGCCAGTAGTGAGGACAGGAAACTGGCTGGAAACACCATATATTTT
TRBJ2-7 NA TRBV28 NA CASSLGDSSYEQYF TGTGCCAGCAGTTTGGGAGACTCCTCCTACGAGCAGTACTTC
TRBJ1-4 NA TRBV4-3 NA CASSQDQGFGKLFF TGCGCCAGCAGCCAAGATCAGGGTTTCGGAAAACTGTTTTTT
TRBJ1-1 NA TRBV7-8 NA CASSQLMGASEAFF TGTGCCAGCAGCCAACTTATGGGCGCTTCTGAAGCTTTCTTT
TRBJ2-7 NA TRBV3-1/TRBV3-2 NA CASSQDLPASEQYF TGTGCCAGCAGCCAAGATTTACCCGCCAGCGAGCAGTACTTC
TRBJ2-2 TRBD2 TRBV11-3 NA CASSATGTSVPGELFF TGTGCCAGCAGCGCAACCGGGACTAGCGTCCCCGGGGAGCTGTTTTTT
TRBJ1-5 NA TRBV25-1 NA CASSGSGGADNQPQHF TGTGCCAGCAGCGGCTCGGGGGGGGCCGACAATCAGCCCCAGCATTTT
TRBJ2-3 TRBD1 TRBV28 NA CASSPLTGASTDTQYF TGTGCCAGCAGTCCCCTGACAGGGGCGAGCACAGATACGCAGTATTTT
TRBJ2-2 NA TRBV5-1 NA CASSFRGEDRTTGELFF TGCGCCAGCAGCTTCAGAGGGGAGGATCGAACCACCGGGGAGCTGTTTTTT
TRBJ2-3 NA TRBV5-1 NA CASSLVVTGTDTQYF TGCGCCAGCAGCTTGGTCGTCACGGGAACAGATACGCAGTATTTT
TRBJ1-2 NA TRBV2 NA CASSEAQGRTEYGYTF TGTGCCAGCAGTGAAGCGCAAGGCAGGACAGAATATGGCTACACCTTC
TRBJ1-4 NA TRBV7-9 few CASSPGGEKLFF TGTGCCAGCAGTCCCGGGGGTGAAAAACTGTTTTTT
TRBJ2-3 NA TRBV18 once CASSPPRQTTVDTQYF TGTGCCAGCTCACCACCGAGACAAACGACCGTAGATACGCAGTATTTT
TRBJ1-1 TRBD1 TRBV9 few CASSVGTDKNTEAFF TGTGCCAGCAGCGTCGGGACAGACAAGAACACTGAAGCTTTCTTT
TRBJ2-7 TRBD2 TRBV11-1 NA CASSLLAGGVEEQYF TGTGCCAGCAGCTTACTAGCGGGAGGAGTTGAGGAGCAGTACTTC
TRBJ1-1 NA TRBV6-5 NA CASSAMTVNTEAFF TGTGCCAGCAGCGCTATGACAGTGAACACTGAAGCTTTCTTT
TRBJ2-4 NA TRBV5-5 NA CASSFRGMKNIQYF TGTGCCAGCAGCTTCCGGGGGATGAAAAACATTCAGTACTTC
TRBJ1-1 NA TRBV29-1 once CSVLGGTEAFF TGCAGCGTTCTCGGGGGCACTGAAGCTTTCTTT
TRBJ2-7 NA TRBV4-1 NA CASSQDPSASSYEQYF TGCGCCAGCAGCCAAGATCCTAGCGCTAGCTCCTACGAGCAGTACTTC
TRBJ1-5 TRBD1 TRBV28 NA CASSFSRGPISNQPQHF TGTGCCAGCAGTTTTTCCAGGGGGCCGATTAGCAATCAGCCCCAGCATTTT
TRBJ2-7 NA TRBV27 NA CASSLVREAYEQYF TGTGCCAGCAGTTTGGTTCGGGAAGCCTACGAGCAGTACTTC
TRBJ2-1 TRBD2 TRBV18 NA CASSPPSSGSNEQFF TGTGCCAGCTCACCACCGTCTAGCGGGAGCAATGAGCAGTTCTTC
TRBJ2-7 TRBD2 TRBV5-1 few CASSLELAGVRSYEQYF TGCGCCAGCAGCTTGGAACTAGCGGGAGTGAGGTCCTACGAGCAGTACTTC
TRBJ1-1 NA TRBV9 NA CASSADRNTEAFF TGTGCCAGCAGCGCAGACAGGAACACTGAAGCTTTCTTT
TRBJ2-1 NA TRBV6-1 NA CASSDRNNEQFF TGTGCCAGCAGTGACAGGAACAATGAGCAGTTCTTC
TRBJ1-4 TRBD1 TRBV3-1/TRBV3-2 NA CASSDTGANEKLFF TGTGCCAGCAGCGATACAGGGGCTAATGAAAAACTGTTTTTT
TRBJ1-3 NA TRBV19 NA CASRKGQGSGNTIYF TGTGCCAGTAGAAAGGGACAAGGATCTGGAAACACCATATATTTT
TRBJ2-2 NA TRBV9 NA CASSRGSANTGELFF TGTGCCAGCAGCCGGGGGAGCGCGAACACCGGGGAGCTGTTTTTT
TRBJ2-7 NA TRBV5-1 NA CASSSSSGGRRRQYF TGCGCCAGCAGCTCTAGTTCCGGGGGTCGGAGAAGGCAGTACTTC
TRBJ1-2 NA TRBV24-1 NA CATSDGQRDGYTF TGTGCCACCAGTGACGGACAAAGGGATGGCTACACCTTC
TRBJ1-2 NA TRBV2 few CASSRQNYGYTF TGTGCCAGCAGCAGACAGAACTATGGCTACACCTTC
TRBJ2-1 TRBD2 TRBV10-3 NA CAISELAGGPREQFF TGTGCCATCAGTGAGTTAGCGGGGGGGCCAAGGGAGCAGTTCTTC
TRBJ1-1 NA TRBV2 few CASGMNTEAFF TGTGCCAGCGGCATGAACACTGAAGCTTTCTTT
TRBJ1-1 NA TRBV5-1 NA CASSYTGTGSTEAFF TGCGCCAGCAGCTACACCGGAACAGGGTCCACTGAAGCTTTCTTT
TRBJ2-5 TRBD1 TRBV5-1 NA CASSFGDRAQETQYF TGCGCCAGCAGCTTTGGAGACAGGGCTCAAGAGACCCAGTACTTC
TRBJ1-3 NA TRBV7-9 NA CASSLPTGSSGNTIYF TGTGCCAGCAGCTTACCTACAGGGTCTTCTGGAAACACCATATATTTT
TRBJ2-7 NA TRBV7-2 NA CASSFRDTDSYEQYF TGTGCCAGCAGCTTTCGGGACACAGACTCCTACGAGCAGTACTTC
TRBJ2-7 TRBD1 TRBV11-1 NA CASTPINGQGYEQYF TGTGCCAGCACCCCAATAAACGGACAGGGATACGAGCAGTACTTC
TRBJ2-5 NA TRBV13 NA CASSPRGGRETQYF TGTGCCAGCAGCCCCCGTGGGGGCCGGGAGACCCAGTACTTC
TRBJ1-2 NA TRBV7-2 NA CASSLAIIGGNYGYTF TGTGCCAGCAGCTTAGCTATCATCGGGGGGAACTATGGCTACACCTTC
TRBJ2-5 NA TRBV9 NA CASSVSRIRGETQYF TGTGCCAGCAGCGTATCACGGATTAGGGGGGAGACCCAGTACTTC
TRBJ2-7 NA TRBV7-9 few CASSLASLLNEQYF TGTGCCAGCAGCTTAGCCTCCCTCTTAAACGAGCAGTACTTC
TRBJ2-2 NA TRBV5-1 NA CASSWADYTGELFF TGCGCCAGCAGCTGGGCGGACTACACCGGGGAGCTGTTTTTT
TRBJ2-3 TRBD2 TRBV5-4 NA CASSLGGTSGSDTQYF TGTGCCAGCAGCTTAGGAGGAACTAGCGGGAGTGATACGCAGTATTTT
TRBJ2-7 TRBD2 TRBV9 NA CASSVRPGGYEQYF TGTGCCAGCAGCGTAAGACCGGGGGGCTACGAGCAGTACTTC
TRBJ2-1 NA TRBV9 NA CASSVDWSSYNEQFF TGTGCCAGCAGCGTAGACTGGAGCTCCTACAATGAGCAGTTCTTC
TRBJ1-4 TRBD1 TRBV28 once CASSSQGADNEKLFF TGTGCCAGCAGTTCTCAGGGGGCCGATAATGAAAAACTGTTTTTT
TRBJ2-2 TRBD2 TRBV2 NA CASNPLLAGGVTGELFF TGTGCCAGCAACCCCCTTCTTGCGGGGGGGGTAACCGGGGAGCTGTTTTTT
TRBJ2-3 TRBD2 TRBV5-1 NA CASRAGTSGRMDTQYF TGCGCCAGCAGGGCCGGGACTAGCGGGAGGATGGATACGCAGTATTTT
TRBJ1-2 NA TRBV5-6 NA CASSVQSRDIQIF TGTGCCAGCAGCGTCCAGAGCCGGGACATCCAGATCTTC
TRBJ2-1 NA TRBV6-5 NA CASGLGSSYNEQFF TGTGCCAGCGGTTTGGGGAGCTCCTACAATGAGCAGTTCTTC